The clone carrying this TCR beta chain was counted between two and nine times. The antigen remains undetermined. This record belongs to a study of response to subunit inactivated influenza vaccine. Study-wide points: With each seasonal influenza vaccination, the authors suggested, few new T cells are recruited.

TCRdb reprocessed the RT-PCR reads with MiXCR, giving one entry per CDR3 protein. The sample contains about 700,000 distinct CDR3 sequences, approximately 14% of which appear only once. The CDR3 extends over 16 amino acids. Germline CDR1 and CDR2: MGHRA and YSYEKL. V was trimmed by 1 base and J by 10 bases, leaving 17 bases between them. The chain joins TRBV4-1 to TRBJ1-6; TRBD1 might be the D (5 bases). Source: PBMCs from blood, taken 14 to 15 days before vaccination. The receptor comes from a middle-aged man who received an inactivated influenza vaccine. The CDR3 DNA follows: TGCGCCAGCAGCCAAGTGCGGACGGGGCCTGGGTCACCCCTCCACTTT. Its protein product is CASSQVRTGPGSPLHF.